This T cell receptor (beta chain) was observed in a study of T cells in Graves' hyperthyroidism and ophthalmopathy. Study-wide results and limits: Most clonotypes that expanded in the thyroid above 0.001 also showed up in blood. A median 6.5 months before onset, the model predicted ophthalmopathy.

At least 3 on the Clinical Activity Score was recorded for ophthalmopathy patients, who also had NOSPECS grade at least 4 and duration under 3 months. In its sample, this clonotype was seen many times. Its specificity is not known. RNA transcripts gave rise to amplified TCR beta CDR3 regions. TCR CDR3 underwent first-round RT-PCR with the HTBI primer set. MiXCR, run by TCRdb on the multiplex PCR reads, gives a single entry per CDR3 protein. The table lists under 550,000 distinct CDR3 sequences, just under 20% of them singletons. The length of the CDR3 is 15 residues. The V segment lost 3 bases and the J segment 7 bases; nucleotides outside the gene matches: 11. CDR1 is GTSNPN and CDR2 is SVGIG in the germline V gene (reference sequence).

The receptor was isolated from a man aged 35 to 55 with Graves' ophthalmopathy. The V call is TRBV30, the J call TRBJ2-1; TRBD2 matches at 8 bases. Sequences were obtained from blood. CDR3 DNA sequence: TGTGCCTGGAGGGATTTAGCGGGACGCTCGAATGAGCAGTTCTTC. As protein: CAWRDLAGRSNEQFF.